A single sample gave rise to the 22 T cell receptor beta chains below, sequenced in a study of T cells in Graves' hyperthyroidism and ophthalmopathy (dated 2019 in TCRdb). Library generation was performed with multiplex PCR. Sequencing relied on an Illumina HiSeq 2000. TCR beta CDR3 regions were amplified from RNA transcripts. The TCR CDR3 was subjected to a first round of RT-PCR using the HTBI primer set and the Qiagen OneStep RT-PCR kit. TCRdb redid the processing of the public reads, applying fastp at Q25 and MiXCR, and retained in-frame beta chains. Entries are consolidated by CDR3 protein sequence, retaining the most common genes and DNA. This sample lists 250,000 or so distinct CDR3 sequences; roughly 15% were detected once. The top ten constitute more than 10% of the sample. Input material: blood. The receptors here all came from a woman in her 40s with Graves' hyperthyroidism that later progressed to Graves' ophthalmopathy.

The table lists this clonotype with many counts. This chain connects TRBV6-2 or TRBV6-3 to TRBJ2-3, with 7 bases identical to TRBD2. V shed 2 bases, J shed 0 bases, and the junction held 2 bases outside the gene matches. The CDR3 has 15 residues. From germline, CDR1 is MNHEY and CDR2 SVGEGT. The CDR3 loop is CASSYLAASTDTQYF. The CDR3 DNA reads TGTGCCAGCAGTTACCTAGCGGCTAGCACAGATACGCAGTATTTT.

Many counts were recorded for this clonotype. The chain links TRBV7-9 to TRBJ1-5; no clear D. Germline V lookup: CDR1 SEHNR, CDR2 FQNEAQ (reference sequence). The CDR3 sequence is 12 residues long. Trimming cost V 5 bases and J 4 bases, with 6 bases left between them. CDR3 loop: CASSRLNQPQHF. The DNA of the CDR3 is TGTGCCAGCAGCCGCCTGAATCAGCCCCAGCATTTT.

This clonotype showed up just a few times. The V and J genes are TRBV7-9 and TRBJ2-7, with TRBD1 matching over 7 bases. The ends lost 3 bases at V and 0 bases at J; junction bases unmatched: 2. CDR1 and CDR2 (germline): SEHNR, FQNEAQ (reference sequence). This CDR3 region has 14 residues. CDR3 loop: CASSFGQASYEQYF. The CDR3 DNA reads as TGTGCCAGCAGCTTCGGACAGGCCTCCTACGAGCAGTACTTC.

This clonotype was seen repeatedly, ten times or more. J is TRBJ1-6 and V is TRBV27; no definite D call. CDR1 and CDR2 (germline): MNHEY, SMNVEV (reference sequence). Trimming left V 4 bases short and J 14 bases short, with 18 bases between. The length of the CDR3 is 14 residues. The DNA for the CDR3 is TGTGCCAGCAGTTGGGATGAGGAACCCAAGGCCCTCCACTTT. Amino acids: CASSWDEEPKALHF.

This clonotype has a count of ten or more. The genes are TRBV6-2 or TRBV6-3 and TRBJ1-1; a possible D gene is TRBD1 (6 bases). In germline, CDR1 is MNHEY, CDR2 SVGEGT. V lost 5 bases to trimming and J lost 5 bases, with 18 bases between them. The CDR3 is made up of 15 amino acids. The CDR3 DNA reads TGTGCCAGCAGTGATCCGGGACACCCGGGAACTGAAGCTTTCTTT. This translates into CASSDPGHPGTEAFF.

This clonotype was detected ten times or more. V and J are TRBV12-3 or TRBV12-4 and TRBJ2-1, with TRBD2 as a possible D gene (6 bases). The ends were cut back, 6 bases at V and 5 bases at J, with 26 bases in the middle. This CDR3 is built from 18 residues. The CDR3 DNA reads as TGTGCCAGCAGCGTTTGGTCCCTCTCTAGCGAAGGGAACAATGAGCAGTTCTTC. Its protein is CASSVWSLSSEGNNEQFF.

The sample holds a few counts of this clonotype. The V call is TRBV5-1, the J call TRBJ2-1, with 7 bases lining up with TRBD2. J lost 9 bases, V lost 4 bases, and 16 bases had no gene match. CDR3 length equals 16 residues. Germline V lookup: CDR1 SGHRS, CDR2 YFSETQ. The CDR3 bases are TGCGCCAGCAGCCATAGGACTAGTCGGTTAGGAATTGAGCAGTTCTTC. Translation gives CASSHRTSRLGIEQFF.

The chain uses TRBV28 and TRBJ1-1, with no clear D. Germline CDR1 is MDHEN and CDR2 is SYDVKM. V was shortened by 4 bases and J by 3 bases, with 12 bases between the two germline ends. CDR3 length: 14 amino acids. The CDR3 is CASSSYGRDTEAFF. CDR3 nucleotides: TGTGCCAGCAGTTCCTATGGGCGGGACACTGAAGCTTTCTTT.

This clonotype occurred many times. The chain links TRBV24-1 to TRBJ1-6; D unresolved. The CDR3 contains 14 residues. V lost 3 bases and J 4 bases, leaving 6 bases between the germline ends. The V gene's germline CDR1 is KGHDR and CDR2 SFDVKD. The CDR3 sequence: CATSDEGYNSPLHF. CDR3 sequence (DNA): TGTGCCACCAGTGATGAAGGATATAATTCACCCCTCCACTTT.

This clonotype was counted many times. The J gene is TRBJ2-2, the V gene TRBV25-1; 7 nucleotides line up with TRBD1. The germline gives CDR1 MGHDK, CDR2 SYGVNS. J was trimmed by 6 bases and V by 2 bases; bases with no gene match: 12. The CDR3 sequence is 17 residues long. The CDR3: CASSERRQGASPGELFF. The CDR3 DNA follows: TGTGCCAGCAGTGAACGGAGACAGGGAGCGTCTCCCGGGGAGCTGTTTTTT.

In its sample, this clonotype was seen many times. The J gene is TRBJ2-3, the V gene TRBV6-2 or TRBV6-3, with TRBD2 identical over 7 bases. CDR1 is MNHEY and CDR2 is SVGEGT in the germline V gene. Germline trimming cut 5 bases from V and 4 bases from J; bases unmatched to any gene: 9. CDR3 length: 15 amino acids. CDR3: CASSPRTSLSDTQYF. CDR3 DNA sequence: TGTGCCAGCAGTCCTAGGACTAGTCTGTCAGATACGCAGTATTTT.

The sample holds a few counts of this clonotype. This may be a read error: a much more frequent sequence differs by one nucleotide. The rearrangement links TRBV11-2 to TRBJ2-7; 8 bases fit TRBD1. Germline assignment: CDR1 SGHAT and CDR2 FQNNGV. V gave up 3 bases and J gave up 1 base; unmatched junction bases: 11. The CDR3 length is 17 residues. In DNA, the CDR3 is TGTGCCAGCAGCTTGTCTTTGGTGACAGGGGAGTCCTACGAGCAGTACTTC. Its protein product is CASSLSLVTGESYEQYF.

In its sample, this clonotype was seen many times. This chain uses TRBV6-1 with TRBJ1-5, with 7 bases matching TRBD1. Germline V gene sequence: CDR1 MNHNS, CDR2 SASEGT. The CDR3 spans 14 residues. The trim removed 5 bases at V and 4 bases at J, leaving 5 bases unmatched. The CDR3 loop is CASSRHRGNQPQHF. CDR3 bases: TGTGCCAGCAGTCGTCACAGGGGAAATCAGCCCCAGCATTTT.

Many counts were recorded for this clonotype. The CDR3 region has the DNA TGTGCCAGCAGCGTAGGGGGGCCGACATCCTACGAGCAGTACTTC. Translating gives CASSVGGPTSYEQYF. This chain joins TRBV9 and TRBJ2-7, with D possibly being TRBD1 (6 bases). This CDR3 spans 15 amino acids. Trimming took 0 bases from V and 1 from J, leaving 11 bases between them. CDR1 SGDLS and CDR2 YYNGEE come from the germline V gene.

The sample holds many counts of this clonotype. The rearrangement uses TRBV18 and TRBJ2-7; 10 nucleotides line up with TRBD1. The CDR3 is 15 amino acids. Germline values: CDR1 KGHSH, CDR2 LQKENI. With 3 bases clipped from V and 4 bases from J, the junction kept 6 bases outside the gene matches. The CDR3 region has the DNA TGTGCCAGCTCACCTGCCGGGACAGGGGTTTACGAGCAGTACTTC. Translated, it gives CASSPAGTGVYEQYF.

This clonotype has at least ten counts. The gene calls are TRBV7-3 and TRBJ2-2, with 8 bases that match TRBD2. CDR1 and CDR2 from the germline V gene are SGHTA and FQGTGA. The CDR3 is 16 amino acids. V shed 2 bases and J 4 bases; nucleotides not matched to a gene: 6. The CDR3 here is CASSLGAGVPTGELFF. The CDR3 bases are TGTGCCAGCAGCTTAGGAGCGGGAGTTCCCACCGGGGAGCTGTTTTTT.

The sample holds a few counts of this clonotype. This chain connects TRBV5-5 to TRBJ2-1, with 10 bases matching TRBD1. The CDR3 loop spans 17 amino acids. V shed 7 bases and J 0 bases; nucleotides not matched to a gene: 10. Germline CDR1 reads SGHKS; CDR2 reads YYEKEE (reference sequence). As DNA, the CDR3 is TGTGCCAGCGGCCCCCGACAGGGGGCCTTCTCCTACAATGAGCAGTTCTTC. Its translation: CASGPRQGAFSYNEQFF. Supplemented by reference TRBV5-5 and TRBJ2-1, the full variable domain reads DAGVTQSPTHLIKTRGQQVTLRCSPISGHKSVSWYQQVLGQGPQFIFQYYEKEERGRGNFPDRFSARQFPNYSSELNVNALLLGDSALYLCASGPRQGAFSYNEQFFGPGTRLTVL.

In this sample, this clonotype turned up many times. CDR3 protein: CASSPPAQGVGYTF. As DNA, the CDR3 is TGTGCCAGCAGCCCCCCGGCGCAGGGGGTGGGCTACACCTTC. The chain links TRBV11-2 to TRBJ1-2; TRBD1 matches 7 bases. This CDR3 contains 14 residues. Germline V gene lookup returns CDR1 SGHAT and CDR2 FQNNGV. With 5 bases clipped from V and 8 bases from J, the junction kept 11 bases outside the gene matches.

This clonotype was detected many times. The V call is TRBV6-5, the J call TRBJ2-1, with 7 nucleotides matching TRBD2. CDR3 length: 16 residues. The trim removed 0 bases at V and 7 bases at J, leaving 9 bases unmatched. Germline V gene sequence: CDR1 MNHEY, CDR2 SVGAGI. This CDR3 reads CASSYSGGGALNEQFF. The CDR3 DNA reads TGTGCCAGCAGTTACTCGGGGGGAGGGGCCCTAAATGAGCAGTTCTTC.

On this clonotype: A read error may explain this, as a much larger clone is one base away. V and J are TRBV4-2 and TRBJ1-1; D might be TRBD1 (6 bases). The CDR3 is 15 residues long. V was pared by 7 bases and J by 7 bases, with 22 bases between. Germline loops: CDR1 LGHNA, CDR2 YNFKEQ. The CDR3 region is CASTRTGTEVNEAFF. In DNA form, the CDR3 reads TGTGCCAGCACCAGAACAGGGACCGAGGTCAATGAAGCTTTCTTT.

Only a few counts were recorded for this clonotype. The J gene is TRBJ1-2, the V gene TRBV5-1, with D possibly being TRBD1 (5 bases). The CDR3 loop spans 13 amino acids. V dropped 2 bases and J dropped 6 bases, with 11 bases sitting between them. Per the germline V gene, CDR1 is SGHRS and CDR2 is YFSETQ. This chain's CDR3 is CASSFSPQDGYTF. In DNA form, the CDR3 reads TGCGCCAGCAGCTTTTCCCCACAGGATGGCTACACCTTC. Full variable domain (missing parts from reference TRBV5-1 and TRBJ1-2): KAGVTQTPRYLIKTRGQQVTLSCSPISGHRSVSWYQQTPGQGLQFLFEYFSETQRNKGNFPGRFSGRQFSNSRSEMNVSTLELGDSALYLCASSFSPQDGYTFGSGTRLTVV.

The gene calls are TRBV5-6 and TRBJ2-7; D possibly matches TRBD1 or TRBD2 (5 bases each). The V and J ends lost 1 base and 6 bases respectively, with 11 bases between them. CDR3 length equals 13 residues. In germline, CDR1 is SGHDT, CDR2 YYEEEE. The CDR3 DNA is TGTGCCAGCAGCTTGCAGGGTGGGGGCGAGCAGTACTTC. Translation gives CASSLQGGGEQYF.